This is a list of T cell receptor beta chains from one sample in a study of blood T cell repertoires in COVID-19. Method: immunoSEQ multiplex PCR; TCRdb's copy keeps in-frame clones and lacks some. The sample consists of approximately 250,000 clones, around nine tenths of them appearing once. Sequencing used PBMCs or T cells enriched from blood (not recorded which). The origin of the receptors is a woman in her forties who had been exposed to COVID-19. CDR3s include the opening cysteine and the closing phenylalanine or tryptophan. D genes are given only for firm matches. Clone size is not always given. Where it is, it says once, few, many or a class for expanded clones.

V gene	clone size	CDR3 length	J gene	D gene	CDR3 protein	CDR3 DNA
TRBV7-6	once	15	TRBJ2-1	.	CASSPPPDGYNEQFF	TGTGCCAGCAGCCCGCCGCCCGACGGGTACAATGAGCAGTTCTTC
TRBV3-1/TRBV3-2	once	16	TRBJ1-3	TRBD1	CASSRRDRAAGNTIYF	TGTGCCAGCAGCCGGAGGGACAGGGCGGCTGGAAACACCATATATTTT
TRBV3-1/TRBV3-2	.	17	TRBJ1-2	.	CASSPLGRPGAVYGYTF	TGTGCCAGCAGCCCTCTGGGGCGACCAGGTGCAGTGTATGGCTACACCTTC
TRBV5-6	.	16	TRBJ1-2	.	CASSLSRVSLNYGYTF	TGTGCCAGCAGCTTGAGTCGGGTCTCCCTCAACTATGGCTACACCTTC
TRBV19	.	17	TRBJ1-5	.	CASSIDWAGASNQPQHF	TGTGCCAGTAGTATAGATTGGGCAGGGGCGAGCAATCAGCCCCAGCATTTT
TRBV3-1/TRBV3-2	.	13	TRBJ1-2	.	CASSSGTHYGYTF	TGTGCCAGCAGCTCCGGGACACACTATGGCTACACCTTC
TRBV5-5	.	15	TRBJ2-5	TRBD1	CASSLGDRVRETQYF	TGTGCCAGCAGCTTGGGGGACAGGGTCAGGGAGACCCAGTACTTC
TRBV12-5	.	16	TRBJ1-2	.	CASGPDPGGRLYGYTF	TGTGCTAGTGGCCCCGACCCCGGGGGGCGGCTCTATGGCTACACCTTC
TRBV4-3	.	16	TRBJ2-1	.	CASSQSESLRGAEQFF	TGCGCCAGCAGCCAGTCTGAGAGCCTCCGTGGTGCTGAGCAGTTCTTC
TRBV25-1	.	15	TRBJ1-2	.	CASSGLTGRDYGYTF	TGTGCCAGCAGTGGACTGACGGGGAGGGACTATGGCTACACCTTC
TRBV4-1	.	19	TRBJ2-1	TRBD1	CASSQGPSDRALQRDEQFF	TGCGCCAGCAGCCAAGGCCCCTCCGACAGGGCCCTTCAGCGCGATGAGCAGTTCTTC
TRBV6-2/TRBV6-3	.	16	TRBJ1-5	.	CASSYPDSYSNQPQHF	TGTGCCAGCAGTTACCCGGACAGTTATAGCAATCAGCCCCAGCATTTT
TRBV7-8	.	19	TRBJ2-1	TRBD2	CASSPPRGNSGRARNEQFF	TGTGCCAGCAGCCCCCCCCGAGGGAATAGCGGGAGGGCCCGCAATGAGCAGTTCTTC
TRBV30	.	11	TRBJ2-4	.	CAWSVGGTSDF	TGTGCCTGGAGTGTAGGGGGAACTTCAGACTTC
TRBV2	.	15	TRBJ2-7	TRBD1	CASRQGQGGWYEQYF	TGTGCCAGCAGGCAAGGACAGGGGGGGTGGTACGAGCAGTACTTC
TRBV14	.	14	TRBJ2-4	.	CASSQDLGGNIQYF	TGTGCCAGCAGCCAAGATTTAGGCGGGAACATTCAGTACTTC
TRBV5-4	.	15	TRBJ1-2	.	CASSLGRGMDYGYTF	TGTGCCAGCAGCTTGGGAAGGGGGATGGACTATGGCTACACCTTC
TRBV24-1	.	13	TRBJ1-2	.	CATSDSTGYGYTF	TGTGCCACCAGTGATTCGACAGGTTATGGCTACACCTTC
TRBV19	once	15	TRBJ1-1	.	CASSIKGVANTEAFF	TGTGCCAGTAGTATTAAGGGGGTCGCGAACACTGAAGCTTTCTTT
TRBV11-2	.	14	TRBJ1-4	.	CASSFDRTREKLFF	TGTGCCAGCAGTTTCGACAGAACCCGTGAAAAACTGTTTTTT
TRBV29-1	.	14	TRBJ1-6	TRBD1	CSVDGQGVNSPLHF	TGCAGCGTCGACGGACAGGGGGTTAATTCACCCCTCCACTTT
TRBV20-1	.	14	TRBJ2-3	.	CSASNTFSTDTQYF	TGCAGTGCTAGTAATACTTTCAGCACAGATACGCAGTATTTT
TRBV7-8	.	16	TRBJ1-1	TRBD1	CASSQYRGFLNTEAFF	TGTGCCAGCAGCCAATACAGGGGGTTTTTGAACACTGAAGCTTTCTTT
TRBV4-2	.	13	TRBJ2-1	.	CASSQVGYNEQFF	TGTGCCAGCAGCCAAGTCGGCTACAATGAGCAGTTCTTC
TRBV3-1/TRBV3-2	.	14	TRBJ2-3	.	CASSRGLRTDTQYF	TGTGCCAGCAGCCGGGGACTCCGCACAGATACGCAGTATTTT
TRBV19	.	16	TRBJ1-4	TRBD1	CASSHQAGGFNEKLFF	TGTGCCAGTAGCCACCAAGCAGGGGGCTTTAATGAAAAACTGTTTTTT
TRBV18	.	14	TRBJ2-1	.	CASSFFKGDEEQFF	TGTGCCAGCTCTTTCTTTAAAGGGGATGAGGAGCAGTTCTTC
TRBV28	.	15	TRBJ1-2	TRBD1	CASSPPYRGARGYTF	TGTGCCAGCAGTCCCCCTTACAGGGGGGCTCGCGGCTACACCTTC
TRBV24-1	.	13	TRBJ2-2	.	CATSAWNTGELFF	TGTGCCACCAGTGCCTGGAACACCGGGGAGCTGTTTTTT
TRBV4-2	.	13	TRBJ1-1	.	CASSGSGGPEAFF	TGTGCCAGCAGCGGAAGCGGGGGCCCTGAAGCTTTCTTT
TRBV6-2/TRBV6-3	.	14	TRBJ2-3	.	CASSSHQGTDTQYF	TGTGCCAGCAGTTCGCACCAGGGTACAGATACGCAGTATTTT
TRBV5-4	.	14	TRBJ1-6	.	CASSLDRVRSPLHF	TGTGCCAGCAGCTTGGACAGGGTCCGCTCACCCCTCCACTTT
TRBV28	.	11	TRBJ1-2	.	CASSFPAGYTF	TGTGCCAGCAGTTTTCCTGCGGGCTACACCTTC
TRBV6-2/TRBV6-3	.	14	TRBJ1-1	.	CASSYARQNTEAFF	TGTGCCAGCAGTTACGCCCGACAGAACACTGAAGCTTTCTTT
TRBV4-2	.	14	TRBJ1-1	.	CASSQEGGGTEAFF	TGTGCCAGCAGCCAAGAAGGGGGGGGAACTGAAGCTTTCTTT
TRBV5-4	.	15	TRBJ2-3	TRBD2	CASSLSSGGTDTQYF	TGTGCCAGCAGCCTAAGTAGCGGGGGAACAGATACGCAGTATTTT
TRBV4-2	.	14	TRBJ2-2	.	CASIQRGGTGELFF	TGTGCCAGCATTCAGAGGGGGGGCACCGGGGAGCTGTTTTTT
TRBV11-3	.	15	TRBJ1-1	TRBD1	CASSLRQGRWTEAFF	TGTGCCAGCAGCTTACGACAGGGTAGGTGGACTGAAGCTTTCTTT
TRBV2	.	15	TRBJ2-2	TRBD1	CASRKTGANTGELFF	TGTGCCAGCAGAAAGACAGGGGCGAACACCGGGGAGCTGTTTTTT
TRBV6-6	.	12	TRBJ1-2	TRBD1	CASSGTGSGYTF	TGTGCCAGCAGCGGGACAGGGTCTGGCTACACCTTC
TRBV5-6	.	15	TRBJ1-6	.	CASSLGAGVYSPLHF	TGTGCCAGCAGCTTGGGGGCAGGGGTTTATTCACCCCTCCACTTT
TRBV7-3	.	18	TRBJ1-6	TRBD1	CASSLNPPRQGGNSPLHF	TGTGCCAGCAGCTTAAATCCCCCCCGACAGGGTGGAAATTCACCCCTCCACTTT
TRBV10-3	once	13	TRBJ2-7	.	CAISEGVGYEQYF	TGTGCCATCAGTGAGGGAGTGGGTTACGAGCAGTACTTC
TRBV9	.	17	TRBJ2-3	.	CASSVDGAGAGTDTQYF	TGTGCCAGCAGCGTAGACGGGGCGGGGGCAGGCACAGATACGCAGTATTTT
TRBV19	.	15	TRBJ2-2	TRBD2	CASRLGGGNTGELFF	TGTGCCAGTAGACTGGGCGGGGGGAACACCGGGGAGCTGTTTTTT
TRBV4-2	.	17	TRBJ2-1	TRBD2	CASSQAGGSTSYNEQFF	TGTGCCAGCAGCCAAGCGGGCGGGAGTACCTCCTACAATGAGCAGTTCTTC
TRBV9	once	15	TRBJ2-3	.	CASSGGQFSTDTQYF	TGTGCCAGCAGCGGGGGGCAGTTTAGCACAGATACGCAGTATTTT
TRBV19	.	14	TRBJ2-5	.	CASSFYQGGETQYF	TGTGCCAGTAGTTTTTATCAGGGGGGAGAGACCCAGTACTTC
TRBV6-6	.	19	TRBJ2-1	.	CASSPRSSGLRFFYNEQFF	TGTGCCAGCAGTCCACGCTCTTCTGGTTTGAGGTTCTTCTACAATGAGCAGTTCTTC
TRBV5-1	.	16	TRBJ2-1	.	CASSLSIRGAVNEQFF	TGCGCCAGCAGCTTGAGTATTCGGGGGGCTGTCAATGAGCAGTTCTTC
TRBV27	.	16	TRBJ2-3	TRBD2	CASRPQREGWSDTQYF	TGTGCCAGCAGACCGCAGCGGGAGGGGTGGTCAGATACGCAGTATTTT
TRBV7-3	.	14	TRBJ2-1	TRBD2	CASSLTSGTYEQFF	TGTGCCAGCAGCTTAACTAGCGGGACATATGAGCAGTTCTTC